This T cell receptor (beta chain) was sequenced in a study of T cell repertoires in cytomegalovirus infection. Overall study context: CMV epitopes used comprised recently identified HLA-C-restricted ones and well-studied HLA-B-restricted ones. CMV infection together with matching HLA type was indicated by public TCR beta signatures.

Study results and limitations: CMV-specific TCR beta clonotypes restricted by HLA-C were the ones dominating the ex vivo response. Cumulative public TCR beta family frequency identified CMV carriers with the relevant HLA.

CDR1 is MNHNY, CDR2 SVGAGI, per germline (reference sequence). Trimming left V 8 bases short and J 7 bases short, with 12 bases between. The CDR3 covers 12 residues. Of note for this clonotype: Its target is not known.

Using its own MiXCR run on the reads, TCRdb lists one record per CDR3 protein. The data show 700,000 to 950,000 distinct CDR3 sequences, with about 31% seen just once and 9.5% to 15% held by the top ten. The V gene is TRBV6-6, the J gene TRBJ2-1, with D tentatively TRBD1 or TRBD2 (5 bases each). Sequenced here: cultured CD8+ T cells from PBMCs, sampled from culture after CMV antigen stimulation. This receptor was identified in a human donor in good health (CMV status not recorded). Some clones in this sample may be carry-over from other donors' samples. The chain's CDR3 is CASGTGANEQFF. The CDR3 DNA is TGTGCCAGCGGGACCGGAGCGAATGAGCAGTTCTTC.